These T cell receptor beta chains were read from a single sample in a study of PD-1 blockade in classical Hodgkin lymphoma. The repertoire was sequenced with immunoSEQ multiplex PCR; TCRdb's copy has only in-frame clones and lacks some. The sample has more than 35,000 clones, 76% seen once. Sequenced material: peripheral blood mononuclear cells (PBMCs), taken at baseline. Receptors originate from a human donor with classical Hodgkin lymphoma. The CDR3 runs from the conserved cysteine through the conserved F or W. A D gene is named only where the DNA matches it firmly. Some rows mark clone size as missing; the rest say once, few, many or name a class of expanded clone.

TRBV25-1	13	-	TRBJ1-3	-	TGTGCCACCCAGTTATACTCTGGAAACACCATATATTTT	CATQLYSGNTIYF
TRBV9	14	TRBD1	TRBJ2-1	-	TGTGCCAGCTCGGGCAGGGGGCTATACAATGAGCAGTTCTTC	CASSGRGLYNEQFF
TRBV5-1	17	TRBD1	TRBJ1-4	-	TGCGCCAGCAGCTTGGGGAAACAGGGGCGAACTAATGAAAAACTGTTTTTT	CASSLGKQGRTNEKLFF
TRBV2	15	-	TRBJ2-2	few	TGTGCCAGCAGTGCTGGGGCAGTCAGCCCCGGGGAGCTGTTTTTT	CASSAGAVSPGELFF
TRBV10-3	17	TRBD1	TRBJ2-5	-	TGTGCCATCAGTGATCTTAGACAGGGGGCGAACCAAGAGACCCAGTACTTC	CAISDLRQGANQETQYF
TRBV6-5	16	TRBD2	TRBJ2-7	-	TGTGCCAGCAGTTACTCGAGACTAGCGGGGGGCTACGAGCAGTACTTC	CASSYSRLAGGYEQYF
TRBV5-1	16	-	TRBJ2-7	-	TGCGCCAGCAGCTTGACTTTAGGGACTGGGGCCTACGAGCAGTACTTC	CASSLTLGTGAYEQYF
TRBV5-4	15	-	TRBJ1-1	-	TGTGCCAGCAGCTTGTGGGGGGCAGGAAGCACTGAAGCTTTCTTT	CASSLWGAGSTEAFF
TRBV28	17	TRBD1	TRBJ1-5	-	TGTGCCAGCAGTTTTCCCCTCGGGACAGAGCTTGATCAGCCCCAGCATTTT	CASSFPLGTELDQPQHF
TRBV5-6	14	TRBD1	TRBJ1-1	once	TGTGCCAGCAGCCTGGAGGGGGACAGGGGACGAGCTTTCTTT	CASSLEGDRGRAFF
TRBV5-1	15	TRBD1	TRBJ2-5	-	TGCGCCAGCAGTTTTTCGGGACAGGGGTCAGAGACCCAGTACTTC	CASSFSGQGSETQYF
TRBV5-1	16	TRBD1	TRBJ2-5	-	TGCGCCAGCAGCCCCCCCTCCGGGACAGGGGGGGAGACCCAGTACTTC	CASSPPSGTGGETQYF
TRBV19	15	TRBD2	TRBJ2-1	few	TGTGCCAGTAGTATGACTAGCGGGAGGGCGATTGAGCAGTTCTTC	CASSMTSGRAIEQFF
TRBV7-2	18	TRBD2	TRBJ2-7	-	TGTGCCAGCAGCTTTGCCCCTCCCAGGGCTAGCGGGAGCCACGAGCAGTACTTC	CASSFAPPRASGSHEQYF
TRBV7-2	16	TRBD1	TRBJ1-1	-	TGTGCCAGCAGCTCCAATCAGGGGGCGCTAAGGACTGAAGCCTTCTTT	CASSSNQGALRTEAFF
TRBV27	12	-	TRBJ2-2	-	TGTGCCAGCAGTACACAGGCCGGGGAGCTGTTTTTT	CASSTQAGELFF
TRBV27	17	TRBD1	TRBJ2-3	-	TGTGCCAGCAGTTTAAAGGGGACAGGCCTTAGCACAGATACGCAGTATTTT	CASSLKGTGLSTDTQYF
TRBV7-2	14	-	TRBJ2-5	-	TGTGCCAGCAGCTTACGTCCAGGGGAAGAGACCCAGTACTTC	CASSLRPGEETQYF
TRBV19	15	TRBD2	TRBJ2-3	many	TGTGCCAGTAGCTTAGCGGGAGTTTCCGCAGATACGCAGTATTTT	CASSLAGVSADTQYF
TRBV7-2	15	TRBD2	TRBJ2-5	-	TGTGCCAGCAGCTTAGTGGGGAGGGCCTCGGAGACCCAGTACTTC	CASSLVGRASETQYF
TRBV5-1	14	TRBD2	TRBJ2-1	-	TGCGCCAGCCGGACTAGTGGTTCGTACAATGAGCAGTTCTTC	CASRTSGSYNEQFF
TRBV7-9	11	-	TRBJ1-1	-	TGTGCCAGCAGAGAGTTGCCTGAAGCTTTCTTT	CASRELPEAFF
TRBV27	14	-	TRBJ1-3	-	TGTGCCAACCCGAGATCCCACGCGGGGAACACCATATATTTT	CANPRSHAGNTIYF
TRBV27	16	TRBD2	TRBJ2-5	-	TGTGCCAGCAGTTTATATCAGCGGGAGGTTCCGGAGACCCAGTACTTC	CASSLYQREVPETQYF